The next 7 T cell receptor beta chains were all read from a single sample in a study of CD8+CD57+ T cells in acquired aplastic anemia. According to the study, genomic DNA was the template for TCR beta VDJ and CDR3 profiling. MiXCR, run by TCRdb on the reads, gives a single entry per CDR3 protein. The table has about 210,000 distinct CDR3 sequences, 61% seen once. Material for sequencing was sorted CD4+, CD8+, or CD8+CD57+ T cells (not recorded which) from PBMCs. Receptors were obtained from a human donor in good health.

The genes are TRBV2 and TRBJ1-5, with D hard to call. Germline-derived CDR1 and CDR2 are SNHLY and FYNNEI. Between the trimmed V and J ends, which lost 4 bases and 5 bases, there was a span of 15 bases. The CDR3 runs 15 residues. In nucleotides, the CDR3 is TGTGCCAGCAGTGGAGTCTTCCAGGAAGATCAGCCCCAGCATTTT. This encodes CASSGVFQEDQPQHF.

The chain recombines TRBV10-2 with TRBJ1-6; D is unclear. V was shortened by 0 bases and J by 6 bases, with 9 bases between the two germline ends. Germline CDR1 reads WSHSY; CDR2 reads SAAADI. CDR3 size: 15 residues. CDR3 region: CASSESGSPNSPLHF. In nucleotides, the CDR3 is TGCGCCAGCAGTGAGTCCGGGAGCCCTAATTCACCCCTCCACTTT.

Remarks on this clonotype: Because the CDR3 is missing its conserved closing phenylalanine or tryptophan, this is likely a read error. The gene calls are TRBV10-3 and TRBJ2-2; 11 bases agree with TRBD1. There are 17 residues in the CDR3. The V and J ends lost 10 bases and 3 bases, in that order; junction bases with no gene match: 13. Per germline, CDR1 ENHRY and CDR2 SYGVKD. CDR3 in DNA: TGTGCCACCCAATCCGGGACAGGGGGTCAGTACACCGGGGAGCTGTTTTCA. This encodes CATQSGTGGQYTGELFS.

This clonotype was detected only a few times. The CDR3 sequence is CSARGTNEQETQYF. As DNA, the CDR3 is TGCAGTGCTAGAGGGACTAACGAGCAAGAGACCCAGTACTTC. The chain uses TRBV20-1 and TRBJ2-5; possible D gene TRBD2, 6 bases. Deletions cut 1 base from V and 2 bases from J, with 11 bases between. Germline lookup yields CDR1 DFQATT and CDR2 SNEGSKA (reference sequence). This CDR3 comprises 14 residues.

The J gene is TRBJ2-3, the V gene TRBV10-3; 9 positions agree with TRBD2. The CDR3 length is 15 residues. In germline, CDR1 is ENHRY, CDR2 SYGVKD. Trimming cost V 6 bases and J 4 bases; bases outside gene matches: 8. The CDR3 protein is CAISEPGLAPDTQYF. The CDR3, as DNA: TGTGCCATCAGCGAACCGGGACTAGCTCCAGATACGCAGTATTTT.

This clonotype has just one count. This rearrangement joins TRBV10-3 to TRBJ1-1, with TRBD1 matching over 9 bases. The CDR3 is 14 amino acids. CDR1 and CDR2 from the germline V gene are ENHRY and SYGVKD. Germline trimming cut 1 base from V and 6 bases from J; bases unmatched to any gene: 3. In DNA, the CDR3 is TGTGCCATCAGTGAGTGGACAGGGGTGGCTGAAGCTTTCTTT. Protein product: CAISEWTGVAEAFF.

On this clonotype: Its ends do not fully match the called genes, so a read error is possible. The rearrangement links TRBV7-3 to TRBJ2-5; TRBD2 matches at 9 bases. The CDR3 is 17 amino acids. Per the germline V gene, CDR1 is SGHTA and CDR2 is FQGTGA. The CDR3 DNA reads TGTGCCAGCAGCTTATGGGGTAGCGGGGGAGGTCGAGAGACCCGGTACTTC. Its protein is CASSLWGSGGGRETRYF.